This TCR beta chain was sequenced during a study of T-cell reconstitution after alpha-beta-depleted transplantation in children. A TCRbeta library incorporating unique molecular identifiers was prepared. TCRdb re-called the PCR reads with MiXCR, one entry per CDR3 protein. The sample has some 190,000 distinct CDR3 sequences; more than 9.5% are singletons. The table lists this clonotype with many counts. Its cognate antigen is unknown. Notes on the study in general: Newly made T cells mostly supplied T-cell counts and diversity one year after transplant. High day-60 TCRbeta diversity in some patients came from surviving recipient T cells and thymic progenitors.

The ends lost 0 bases at V and 4 bases at J; junction bases unmatched: 5. CDR3 length: 16 residues. Germline CDR1 reads DFQATT; CDR2 reads SNEGSKA (reference sequence). The V gene is TRBV20-1, the J gene TRBJ1-5, with 11 bases fitting TRBD1. This clonotype was obtained from a boy between 2 and 10 years old with acute myeloid leukemia, due to receive a stem cell transplant. This material consisted of PBMCs, taken before TCRalphabeta/CD19-depleted stem cell transplant. The CDR3 loop is CSAREGGQGENQPQHF. CDR3 nucleotides: TGCAGTGCTAGAGAGGGGGGACAGGGGGAAAATCAGCCCCAGCATTTT.